This TCR beta chain was sequenced for a study of CD8 T cells in Susac syndrome. Germline V gene data show CDR1 as LNHNV and CDR2 as YYDKDF (reference sequence). This CDR3 contains 17 residues. V lost 2 bases and J lost 0, with 13 bases in between. Reverse transcription of about 0.5 to 1 ug RNA used random hexamers. TCRdb re-called the immunoSEQ multiplex PCR reads with MiXCR, one entry per CDR3 protein. In the table there are 95,000 to 150,000 distinct CDR3 sequences, roughly 94% of which are singletons. This clonotype was counted once. What was sequenced was CD8+ T cells from PBMCs. The V call is TRBV15, the J call TRBJ1-4, with a weak D call TRBD1 (6 bases). This TCR was sampled from a human donor with Susac syndrome. The CDR3 DNA follows: TGTGCCACCAGCAGACATGCACAGGGCCCAACTAATGAAAAACTGTTTTTT. Its protein product is CATSRHAQGPTNEKLFF.